This T cell receptor (beta chain) appears in the sequencing data of a study of cytomegalovirus exposure and HLA in healthy donors. With respect to this clone: Its target is unknown.

Study-wide findings and caveats: Researchers counted 164 TCR beta chains as cytomegalovirus-associated.

Trimming removed 6 bases from V and 4 bases from J; junction bases left unmatched: 6. This CDR3 comprises 14 residues. Germline CDR1 and CDR2: LGHNT and FRNRAP. It was with 60 Vbeta and 13 Jbeta primers that the PCR ran. Profiling relied on immunoSEQ multiplex PCR, and the TCRdb table lists in-frame clones only, not all of them. This sample carries around 180,000 clones, less than 85% of them seen once, and the ten largest clones take roughly 5%. The donors gave bone marrow, and they were healthy. The gene calls are TRBV12-5 and TRBJ2-7, with 10 bases lining up with TRBD1. Sequenced input: PBMCs. The receptor comes from a middle-aged man in good health and CMV-seronegative. The CDR3 DNA follows: TGTGCTAGTGGGGACAGGGGGATTGAGTACGAGCAGTACTTC. This sequence encodes CASGDRGIEYEQYF.